Listed below are T cell receptor beta chains from one sample, sequenced in a study of T cells after yellow fever vaccination. Each CDR3 protein is one row after TCRdb ran MiXCR on the 5' RACE reads. The sample has 110,000 or so distinct CDR3 sequences, approximately 7.1% seen once. This sample comprised CD4+ T cells sorted from PBMCs, obtained around 45 days after the first yellow fever vaccination. Receptors were obtained from a man between 18 and 35 years old who received the YFV17D yellow fever vaccine. Each CDR3 is given with its conserved first and last residue. D genes are given only for firm matches. Clone size is stated in some rows and not others, as once, few, many or a class when expanded.

v_call	clone_size	d_call	j_call	cdr3_aa	cdr3_nt
TRBV5-5	many	.	TRBJ1-5	CASSLGQVNQPQHF	TGTGCCAGCAGCTTGGGGCAAGTCAATCAGCCCCAGCATTTT
TRBV20-1	many	TRBD1	TRBJ1-5	CSASAQGDQPQHF	TGCAGTGCTAGTGCACAGGGGGATCAGCCCCAGCATTTT
TRBV6-1	many	TRBD1	TRBJ2-3	CATAGGEVTDTQYF	TGTGCCACAGCAGGGGGCGAGGTCACAGATACGCAGTATTTT
TRBV5-4	few	.	TRBJ2-2	CASRLTGSGELFF	TGTGCCAGCAGGCTTACAGGGTCCGGGGAGCTGTTTTTT
TRBV3-1	many	.	TRBJ1-4	CASSQDRNEKLFF	TGTGCCAGCAGCCAAGATAGGAATGAAAAACTGTTTTTT
TRBV12-3/TRBV12-4	many	.	TRBJ1-1	CASSRDLNTEAFF	TGTGCCAGCAGCCGAGACTTGAACACTGAAGCTTTCTTT
TRBV3-1	many	.	TRBJ2-2	CASSQARVRNTGELFF	TGTGCCAGCAGCCAAGCTCGGGTTCGGAACACCGGGGAGCTGTTTTTT
TRBV2	many	TRBD1	TRBJ2-5	CASSVSTGTGMVWQETQYF	TGTGCCAGCAGTGTCTCGACCGGGACAGGGATGGTTTGGCAAGAGACCCAGTACTTC
TRBV7-9	many	.	TRBJ1-3	CASSPNSGNTIYF	TGTGCCAGCAGCCCTAACTCTGGAAACACCATATATTTT
TRBV9	.	.	TRBJ1-6	CASSVQGANSPLHF	TGTGCCAGCAGCGTACAAGGAGCCAATTCACCCCTCCACTTT
TRBV28	many	TRBD1	TRBJ1-2	CASSLGTGATNYGYTF	TGTGCCAGCAGTTTAGGGACAGGGGCAACTAACTATGGCTACACCTTC
TRBV7-3	many	.	TRBJ2-2	CASSSTSGELFF	TGTGCCAGCAGCTCGACCTCCGGGGAGCTGTTTTTT
TRBV5-5	many	.	TRBJ2-3	CASSLGGEFTDTQYF	TGTGCCAGCAGCTTGGGAGGGGAGTTCACAGATACGCAGTATTTT
TRBV20-1	many	.	TRBJ2-5	CSLPGTQYF	TGCAGTCTCCCCGGGACCCAGTACTTC
TRBV5-1	many	TRBD2	TRBJ2-4	CASSPGGAFDIQYF	TGCGCCAGCAGCCCCGGGGGGGCATTTGACATTCAGTACTTC
TRBV4-1	many	TRBD2	TRBJ2-1	CASSQDRLGLSYNEQFF	TGCGCCAGCAGCCAAGATCGATTGGGACTATCCTACAATGAGCAGTTCTTC
TRBV5-1	many	TRBD2	TRBJ2-3	CASSLGTGGWADTQYF	TGCGCCAGCAGCTTGGGTACCGGGGGGTGGGCAGATACGCAGTATTTT
TRBV18	few	.	TRBJ2-4	CASSRPGSLAKNIQYF	TGTGCCAGCTCACGGCCAGGGTCTCTAGCCAAAAACATTCAGTACTTC
TRBV5-1	many	.	TRBJ2-7	CASSADLYEQYF	TGCGCCAGCAGCGCAGACCTCTACGAGCAGTACTTC
TRBV7-2	many	.	TRBJ2-7	CASSLEPGRPSYEQYF	TGTGCCAGCAGCTTAGAGCCCGGACGACCCTCCTACGAGCAGTACTTC
TRBV24-1	many	.	TRBJ1-2	CATSDFYYGYTF	TGTGCCACCAGTGATTTTTACTATGGCTACACCTTC
TRBV9	many	.	TRBJ2-3	CASSVVSRLDTQYF	TGTGCCAGCAGCGTAGTCTCTCGGCTAGATACGCAGTATTTT
TRBV24-1	many	.	TRBJ1-4	CATSDSGRRLFF	TGTGCCACCAGTGACTCCGGCCGTCGACTGTTTTTT
TRBV29-1	.	TRBD1	TRBJ2-3	CSGRGLGTDTQYF	TGCAGCGGTAGGGGGCTGGGAACAGATACGCAGTATTTT
TRBV5-4	many	.	TRBJ2-3	CASSAGTDTQYF	TGTGCCAGCTCTGCGGGGACAGATACGCAGTATTTT
TRBV9	many	TRBD2	TRBJ2-7	CDARQVTGRAMGEQYF	TGTGATGCCCGGCAGGTCACCGGGAGGGCCATGGGGGAGCAGTACTTC
TRBV28	.	.	TRBJ2-5	CASSPDPKTQYF	TGTGCCAGCAGTCCTGACCCCAAGACCCAGTACTTC
TRBV12-3/TRBV12-4	many	.	TRBJ1-1	CASSFGSKGEAFF	TGTGCCAGCAGTTTCGGCTCCAAGGGTGAAGCTTTCTTT
TRBV5-1	many	TRBD1	TRBJ1-6	CASSRDRWPLHF	TGCGCCAGCAGCCGGGACAGGTGGCCCCTCCACTTT
TRBV5-5	many	TRBD1	TRBJ1-1	CASSLEAEGARSTEAFF	TGTGCCAGCAGCTTGGAGGCGGAGGGGGCGCGGAGCACTGAAGCTTTCTTT
TRBV27	many	.	TRBJ1-6	CASRKGLNNSPLHF	TGTGCCAGCAGGAAGGGACTCAATAATTCACCCCTCCACTTT
TRBV6-2/TRBV6-3	many	.	TRBJ2-1	CASLRSSYNEQFF	TGTGCCAGCCTCAGGAGCTCCTACAATGAGCAGTTCTTC
TRBV5-4	.	.	TRBJ2-3	CASSLVGPLTDTQYF	TGTGCCAGCAGCTTGGTGGGACCCCTCACAGATACGCAGTATTTT
TRBV20-1	many	.	TRBJ2-1	CSAPGQAEQFF	TGCAGTGCTCCCGGGCAGGCAGAGCAGTTCTTC
TRBV5-1	many	.	TRBJ2-2	CASSLEVGANTGELFF	TGCGCCAGCAGCTTGGAGGTCGGGGCGAACACCGGGGAGCTGTTTTTT
TRBV5-1	many	.	TRBJ2-1	CASSLADEQFF	TGCGCCAGCAGCTTGGCAGACGAGCAGTTCTTC
TRBV4-3	few	.	TRBJ1-2	CASSQGRAYTF	TGCGCCAGCAGCCAAGGCAGGGCCTACACCTTC
TRBV7-9	many	.	TRBJ2-3	CASSQSGSDTQYF	TGTGCCAGCAGCCAGTCGGGCTCAGATACGCAGTATTTT
TRBV5-1	many	.	TRBJ1-2	CASRESLGVGYGYTF	TGCGCCAGCAGGGAGAGTTTGGGAGTTGGGTATGGCTACACCTTC
TRBV5-1	many	.	TRBJ2-2	CASSLDLTGTGELFF	TGCGCCAGCAGCTTGGATTTGACGGGGACCGGGGAGCTGTTTTTT
TRBV3-1	many	TRBD2	TRBJ2-3	CASSRRGSGGTDTQYF	TGTGCCAGCAGCCGGCGGGGAAGCGGGGGCACAGATACGCAGTATTTT
TRBV6-1	many	.	TRBJ2-7	CASSESAAFYEQYF	TGTGCCAGCAGTGAATCGGCGGCATTCTACGAGCAGTACTTC
TRBV9	.	.	TRBJ2-2	CASSAGTVPGELFF	TGTGCCAGCAGCGCCGGGACTGTTCCCGGGGAGCTGTTTTTT
TRBV5-1	many	.	TRBJ2-1	CASSTDVSSYNEQFF	TGCGCCAGCAGCACTGACGTAAGCTCCTACAATGAGCAGTTCTTC
TRBV5-5	many	.	TRBJ1-5	CASSQTGEDQPQHF	TGTGCCAGCAGCCAGACCGGGGAGGATCAGCCCCAGCATTTT
TRBV2	many	.	TRBJ1-5	CASSEADDAVNQPQHF	TGTGCCAGCAGTGAAGCCGACGACGCAGTCAATCAGCCCCAGCATTTT
TRBV7-2	many	.	TRBJ1-2	CASSPTPQDGYTF	TGTGCCAGCAGCCCTACCCCCCAGGATGGCTACACCTTC
TRBV7-9	.	.	TRBJ2-3	CASRDRDTQYF	TGTGCCAGCCGGGATAGGGATACGCAGTATTTT
TRBV5-1	.	.	TRBJ1-1	CASSEAGHLNTEAFF	TGCGCCAGCAGCGAGGCGGGACACCTGAACACTGAAGCTTTCTTT
TRBV28	many	.	TRBJ2-5	CASSSAPGARVETQYF	TGTGCCAGCAGTTCCGCCCCGGGGGCGCGGGTGGAGACCCAGTACTTC
TRBV7-2	many	.	TRBJ1-4	CASSLGPNNNEKLFF	TGTGCCAGCAGCTTAGGCCCAAATAATAATGAAAAACTGTTTTTT
TRBV6-5	many	.	TRBJ2-5	CASSYSFVGGETQYF	TGTGCCAGCAGTTACTCATTTGTAGGGGGAGAGACCCAGTACTTC
TRBV29-1	many	.	TRBJ2-5	CSVGGGAKTQYF	TGCAGCGTAGGAGGGGGGGCGAAGACCCAGTACTTC